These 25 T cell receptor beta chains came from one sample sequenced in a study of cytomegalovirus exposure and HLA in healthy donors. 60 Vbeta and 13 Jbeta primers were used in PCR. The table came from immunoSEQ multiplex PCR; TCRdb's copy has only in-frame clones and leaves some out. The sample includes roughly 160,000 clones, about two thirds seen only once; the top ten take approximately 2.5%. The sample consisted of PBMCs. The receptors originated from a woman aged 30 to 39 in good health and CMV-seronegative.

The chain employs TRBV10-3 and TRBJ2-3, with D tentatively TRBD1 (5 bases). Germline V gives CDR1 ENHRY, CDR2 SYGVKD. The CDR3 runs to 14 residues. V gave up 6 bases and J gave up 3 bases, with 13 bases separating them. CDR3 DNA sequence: TGTGCCATCAGCAGTGAAAGGGGAACAGATACGCAGTATTTT. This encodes CAISSERGTDTQYF.

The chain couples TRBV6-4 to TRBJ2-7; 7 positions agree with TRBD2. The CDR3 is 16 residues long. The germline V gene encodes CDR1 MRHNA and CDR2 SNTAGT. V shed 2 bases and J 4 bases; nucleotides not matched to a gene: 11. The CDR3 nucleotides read TGTGCCAGCAGTGACCTCGTTAGCCCTAGCGGATACGAGCAGTACTTC. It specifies CASSDLVSPSGYEQYF.

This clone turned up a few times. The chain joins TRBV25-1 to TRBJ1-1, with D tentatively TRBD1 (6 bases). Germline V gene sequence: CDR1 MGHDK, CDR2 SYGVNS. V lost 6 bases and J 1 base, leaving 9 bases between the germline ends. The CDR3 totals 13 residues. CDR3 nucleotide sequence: TGTGCCAGCAGCAGGGGTTGGAACACTGAAGCTTTCTTT. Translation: CASSRGWNTEAFF.

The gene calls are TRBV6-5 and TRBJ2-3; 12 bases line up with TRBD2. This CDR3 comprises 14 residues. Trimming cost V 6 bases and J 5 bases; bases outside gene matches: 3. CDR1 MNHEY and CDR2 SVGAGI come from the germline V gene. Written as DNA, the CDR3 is TGTGCCAGCAGGATGACTAGCGGGAGAGATACGCAGTATTTT. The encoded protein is CASRMTSGRDTQYF.

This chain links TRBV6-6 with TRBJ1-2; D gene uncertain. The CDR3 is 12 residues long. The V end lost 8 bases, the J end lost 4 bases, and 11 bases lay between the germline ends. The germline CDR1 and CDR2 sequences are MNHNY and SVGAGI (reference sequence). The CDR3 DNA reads TGTGCCAGCTGGGGAGGTCCCTATGGCTACACCTTC. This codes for CASWGGPYGYTF.

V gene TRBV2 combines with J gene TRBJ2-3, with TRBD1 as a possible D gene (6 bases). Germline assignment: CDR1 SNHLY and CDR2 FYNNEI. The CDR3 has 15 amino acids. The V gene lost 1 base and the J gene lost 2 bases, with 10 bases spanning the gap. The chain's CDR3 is CASSEGTAHTDTQYF. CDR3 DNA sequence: TGTGCCAGCAGTGAAGGGACAGCTCACACAGATACGCAGTATTTT.

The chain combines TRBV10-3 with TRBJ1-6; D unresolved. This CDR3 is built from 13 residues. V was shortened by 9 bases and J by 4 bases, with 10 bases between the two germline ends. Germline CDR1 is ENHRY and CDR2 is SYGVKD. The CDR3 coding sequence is TGTGCCATTGGTGCCAGTTATAATTCACCCCTCCACTTT. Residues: CAIGASYNSPLHF.

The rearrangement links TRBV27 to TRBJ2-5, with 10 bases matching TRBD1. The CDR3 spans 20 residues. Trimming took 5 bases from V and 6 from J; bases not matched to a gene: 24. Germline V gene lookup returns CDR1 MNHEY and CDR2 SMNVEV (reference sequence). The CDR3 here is CASSPPTGGFFEGGWKTQYF. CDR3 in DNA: TGTGCCAGCAGTCCACCGACAGGGGGCTTTTTTGAGGGAGGGTGGAAGACCCAGTACTTC.

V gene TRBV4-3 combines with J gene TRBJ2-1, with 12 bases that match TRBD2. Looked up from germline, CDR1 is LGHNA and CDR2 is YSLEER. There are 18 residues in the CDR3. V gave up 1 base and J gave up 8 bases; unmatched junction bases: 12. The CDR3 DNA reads TGCGCCAGCAGCCAAGCTTCTAGCGGGAGGGCCCTTTTCGATGAGCAGTTCTTC. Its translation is CASSQASSGRALFDEQFF.

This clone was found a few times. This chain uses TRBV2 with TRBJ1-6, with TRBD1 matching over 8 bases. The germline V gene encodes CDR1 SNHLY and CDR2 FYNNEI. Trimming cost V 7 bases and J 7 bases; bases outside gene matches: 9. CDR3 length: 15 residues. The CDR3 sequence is CASTLGTGGNSPLHF. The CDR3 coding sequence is TGTGCCAGCACCCTAGGGACAGGTGGGAATTCACCCCTCCACTTT.

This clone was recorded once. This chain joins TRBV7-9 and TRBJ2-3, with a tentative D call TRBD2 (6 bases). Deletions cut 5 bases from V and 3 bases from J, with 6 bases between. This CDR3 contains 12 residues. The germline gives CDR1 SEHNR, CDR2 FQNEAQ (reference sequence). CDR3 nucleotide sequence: TGTGCCAGCAGCCGGGGGACAGATACGCAGTATTTT. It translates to CASSRGTDTQYF. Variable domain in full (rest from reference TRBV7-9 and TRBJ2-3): DTGVSQNPRHKITKRGQNVTFRCDPISEHNRLYWYRQTLGQGPEFLTYFQNEAQLEKSRLLSDRFSAERPKGSFSTLEIQRTEQGDSAMYLCASSRGTDTQYFGPGTRLTVL.

CDR3: CASSSTGFYGYTF. CDR3 DNA sequence: TGTGCCAGCAGCTCTACAGGGTTCTATGGCTACACCTTC. The rearrangement links TRBV7-9 to TRBJ1-2, with D tentatively TRBD1 (6 bases). The V end lost 4 bases, the J end lost 4 bases, and 10 bases lay between the germline ends. The germline gives CDR1 SEHNR, CDR2 FQNEAQ (reference sequence). The CDR3 totals 13 residues.

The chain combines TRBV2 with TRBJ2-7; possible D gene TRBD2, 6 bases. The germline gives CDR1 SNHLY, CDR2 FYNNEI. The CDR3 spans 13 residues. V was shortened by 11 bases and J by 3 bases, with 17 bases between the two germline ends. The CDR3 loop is CAASGGSDYEQYF. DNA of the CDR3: TGTGCCGCTTCCGGGGGTTCCGACTACGAGCAGTACTTC.

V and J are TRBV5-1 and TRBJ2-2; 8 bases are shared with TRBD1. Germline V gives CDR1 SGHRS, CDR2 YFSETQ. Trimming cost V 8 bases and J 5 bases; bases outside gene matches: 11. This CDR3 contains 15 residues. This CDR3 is CASIASGGPTGELFF. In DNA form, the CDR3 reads TGCGCCAGTATAGCCTCAGGGGGCCCGACCGGGGAGCTGTTTTTT.

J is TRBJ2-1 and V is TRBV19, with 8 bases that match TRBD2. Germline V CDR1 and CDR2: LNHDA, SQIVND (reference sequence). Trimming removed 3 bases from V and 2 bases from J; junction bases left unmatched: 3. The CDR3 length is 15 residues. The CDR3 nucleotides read TGTGCCAGTAGTATCCCGGGGGGGCCCTACAATGAGCAGTTCTTC. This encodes CASSIPGGPYNEQFF.

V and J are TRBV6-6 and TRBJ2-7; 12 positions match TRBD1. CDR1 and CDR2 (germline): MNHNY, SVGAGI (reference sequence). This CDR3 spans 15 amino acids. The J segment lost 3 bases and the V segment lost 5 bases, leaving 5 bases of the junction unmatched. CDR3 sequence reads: CASSRDRGRIYEQYF. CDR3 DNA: TGTGCCAGCAGTCGGGACAGGGGGCGCATCTACGAGCAGTACTTC.

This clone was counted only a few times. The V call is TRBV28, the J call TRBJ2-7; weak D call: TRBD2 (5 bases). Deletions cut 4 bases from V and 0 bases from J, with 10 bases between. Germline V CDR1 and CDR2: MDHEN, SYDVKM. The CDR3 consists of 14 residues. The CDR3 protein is CASSSRTDSYEQYF. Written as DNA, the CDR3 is TGTGCCAGCAGTTCTAGGACTGACTCCTACGAGCAGTACTTC.

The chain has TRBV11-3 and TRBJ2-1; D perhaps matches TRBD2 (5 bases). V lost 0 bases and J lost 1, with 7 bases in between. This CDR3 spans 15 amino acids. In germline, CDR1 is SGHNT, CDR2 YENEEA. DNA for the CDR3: TGTGCCAGCAGCTTAGACGGGGTTTCCTACAATGAGCAGTTCTTC. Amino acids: CASSLDGVSYNEQFF.

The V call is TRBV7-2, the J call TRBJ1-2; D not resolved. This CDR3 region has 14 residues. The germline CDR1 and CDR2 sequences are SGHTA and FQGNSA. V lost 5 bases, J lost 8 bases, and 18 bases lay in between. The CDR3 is CASSPGRGFEGYTF. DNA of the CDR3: TGTGCCAGCAGCCCCGGGAGAGGGTTTGAAGGCTACACCTTC.

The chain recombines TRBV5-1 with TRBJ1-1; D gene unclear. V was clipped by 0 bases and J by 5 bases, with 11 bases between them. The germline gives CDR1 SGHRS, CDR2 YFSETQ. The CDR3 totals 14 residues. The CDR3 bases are TGCGCCAGCAGCTTGGAATTTGGGAGGACTGAAGCTTTCTTT. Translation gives CASSLEFGRTEAFF.

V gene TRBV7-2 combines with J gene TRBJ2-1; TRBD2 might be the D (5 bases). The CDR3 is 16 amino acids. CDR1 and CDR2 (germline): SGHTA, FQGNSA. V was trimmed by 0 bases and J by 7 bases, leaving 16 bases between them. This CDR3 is CASSLAEGRRSNEQFF. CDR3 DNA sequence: TGTGCCAGCAGCTTAGCGGAAGGGAGACGTAGTAATGAGCAGTTCTTC. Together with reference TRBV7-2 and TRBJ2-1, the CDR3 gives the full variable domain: GAGVSQSPSNKVTEKGKDVELRCDPISGHTALYWYRQSLGQGLEFLIYFQGNSAPDKSGLPSDRFSAERTGGSVSTLTIQRTQQEDSAVYLCASSLAEGRRSNEQFFGPGTRLTVL.

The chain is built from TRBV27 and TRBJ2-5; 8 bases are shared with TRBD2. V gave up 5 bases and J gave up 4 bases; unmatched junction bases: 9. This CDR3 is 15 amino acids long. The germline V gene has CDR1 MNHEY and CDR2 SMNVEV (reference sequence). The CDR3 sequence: CASSPGLAMRETQYF. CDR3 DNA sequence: TGTGCCAGCAGTCCCGGACTAGCTATGAGAGAGACCCAGTACTTC.

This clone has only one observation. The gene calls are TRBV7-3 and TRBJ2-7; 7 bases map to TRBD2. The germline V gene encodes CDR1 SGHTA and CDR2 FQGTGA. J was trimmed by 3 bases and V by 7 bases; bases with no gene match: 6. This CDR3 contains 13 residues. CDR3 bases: TGTGCCAGCAAGCGGGGCACCAACTACGAGCAGTACTTC. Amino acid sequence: CASKRGTNYEQYF.

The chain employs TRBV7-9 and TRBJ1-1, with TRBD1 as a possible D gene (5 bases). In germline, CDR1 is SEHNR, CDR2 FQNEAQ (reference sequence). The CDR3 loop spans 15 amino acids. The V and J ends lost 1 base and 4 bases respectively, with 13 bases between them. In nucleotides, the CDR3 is TGTGCCAGCAGCTTAGGCCAGGCGGGGGGCACTGAAGCTTTCTTT. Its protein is CASSLGQAGGTEAFF.

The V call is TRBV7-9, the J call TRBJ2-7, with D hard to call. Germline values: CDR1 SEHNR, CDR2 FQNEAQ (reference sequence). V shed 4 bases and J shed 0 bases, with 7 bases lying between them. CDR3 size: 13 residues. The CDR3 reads CASSSSNSYEQYF. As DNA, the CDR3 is TGTGCCAGCAGCTCCAGTAACTCCTACGAGCAGTACTTC.